Each of the 20 T cell receptor beta chains below was sequenced from the same sample in a study of metastatic and nonmetastatic thyroid tumors. TCRdb re-clonotyped the PCR reads via MiXCR. The sample has 45,000 to 55,000 clones; about 22% are singletons. Among the patients, none had received any treatment before thyroid surgery. The sequenced sample consisted of blood. Receptors were obtained from a male donor with papillary thyroid cancer or a benign thyroid nodule (not recorded which). Some clones in this sample may be carry-over from other donors' samples.

The chain has TRBV29-1 and TRBJ2-7, with 10 bases fitting TRBD1. The CDR3 is made up of 16 amino acids. Germline V gives CDR1 SQVTM, CDR2 ANQGSEA. J was trimmed by 2 bases and V by 6 bases; bases with no gene match: 13. CDR3 sequence: CSVLGGAGTGAYEQYF. DNA for the CDR3: TGCAGCGTCCTTGGGGGAGCCGGGACAGGGGCCTACGAGCAGTACTTC.

This clone was observed many times. This chain joins TRBV5-1 and TRBJ2-7; tentatively, D is TRBD1 (5 bases). This CDR3 has 13 amino acids. Germline assignment: CDR1 SGHRS and CDR2 YFSETQ. Trimming took off 4 bases at V and 3 bases at J, with 11 bases between the two ends. CDR3 sequence: CASSLIGVYEQYF. CDR3 in DNA: TGCGCCAGCAGCCTAATAGGGGTCTACGAGCAGTACTTC.

The rearrangement links TRBV30 to TRBJ2-7; TRBD1 might be the D (5 bases). Looked up from germline, CDR1 is GTSNPN and CDR2 is SVGIG (reference sequence). Trimming took 7 bases from V and 0 from J, leaving 16 bases between them. This CDR3 is 14 amino acids long. CDR3 region: CAYSGYQYSYEQYF. CDR3 in DNA: TGTGCCTACTCAGGGTACCAATACTCCTACGAGCAGTACTTC.

This clone has at least ten counts. The chain has TRBV5-4 and TRBJ2-7; TRBD1 aligns across 9 bases. The CDR3 totals 17 residues. From germline, CDR1 is SGHNT and CDR2 YYREEE (reference sequence). V was clipped by 1 base and J by 3 bases; unmatched bases: 11. CDR3 region: CASSLSPLGQGFYEQYF. The CDR3 DNA reads as TGTGCCAGCAGCTTGTCCCCGTTGGGACAGGGATTCTACGAGCAGTACTTC.

This clone was observed many times. The chain joins TRBV28 to TRBJ2-5; D perhaps matches TRBD1 (7 bases). Germline CDR1 reads MDHEN; CDR2 reads SYDVKM. This CDR3 has 15 amino acids. V was trimmed by 2 bases and J by 5 bases, leaving 15 bases between them. Here the CDR3 reads CASSLEEGAGETQYF. CDR3 DNA sequence: TGTGCCAGCAGTTTAGAGGAGGGGGCGGGGGAGACCCAGTACTTC. Full variable domain (missing parts from reference TRBV28 and TRBJ2-5): DVKVTQSSRYLVKRTGEKVFLECVQDMDHENMFWYRQDPGLGLRLIYFSYDVKMKEKGDIPEGYSVSREKKERFSLILESASTNQTSMYLCASSLEEGAGETQYFGPGTRLLVL.

In this sample, this clone turned up many times. The chain uses TRBV10-3 and TRBJ2-5; no clear D. This CDR3 is 12 amino acids long. Germline V lookup: CDR1 ENHRY, CDR2 SYGVKD. Trimming left V 3 bases short and J 5 bases short, with 7 bases between. The CDR3: CAISEGVETQYF. The CDR3, as DNA: TGTGCCATCAGTGAAGGTGTCGAGACCCAGTACTTC.

Many counts were recorded for this clone. The rearrangement uses TRBV14 and TRBJ1-1; D unresolved. V shed 3 bases and J shed 6 bases, with 11 bases lying between them. There are 13 residues in the CDR3. The germline CDR1 and CDR2 sequences are SGHDN and FVKESK. The CDR3 reads CASSHLPGAEAFF. The CDR3 coding sequence is TGTGCCAGCAGCCATCTCCCAGGTGCTGAAGCTTTCTTT.

This clone was seen more than once but under ten times. The J gene is TRBJ2-7, the V gene TRBV6-1; 15 positions match TRBD2. With V trimmed by 10 bases and J by 6 bases, 16 bases remained unmatched. Germline V lookup: CDR1 MNHNS, CDR2 SASEGT. CDR3 size: 17 residues. The CDR3 nucleotides are TGTGCCACAGCTTCCCTTACAGTGGGACTAGCGGGAGGCGAGCAGTACTTC. Amino acids: CATASLTVGLAGGEQYF.

A remark on this clone: At one end the junction does not follow the germline gene, possibly because of a read error. CDR3 residues: CASSLGWQNYEKYF. Here the CDR3 DNA reads TGTGCCAGCAGCTTGGGTTGGCAGAACTACGAGAAGTACTTC. The V gene is TRBV5-6, the J gene TRBJ2-7; no firm D call. The germline CDR1 and CDR2 sequences are SGHDT and YYEEEE. The CDR3 contains 14 residues. The whole variable domain, filled in from reference TRBV5-6 and TRBJ2-7, reads DAGVTQSPTHLIKTRGQQVTLRCSPKSGHDTVSWYQQALGQGPQFIFQYYEEEERQRGNFPDRFSGHQFPNYSSELNVNALLLGDSALYLCASSLGWQNYEKYFGPGTRLTVT.

The chain employs TRBV27 and TRBJ2-7, with a tentative D call TRBD1 (6 bases). This CDR3 has 14 amino acids. Deletions cut 5 bases from V and 0 bases from J, with 11 bases between. Germline V gives CDR1 MNHEY, CDR2 SMNVEV (reference sequence). The CDR3 nucleotides are TGTGCCAGCAGTACGGACAGCGCCTCCTACGAGCAGTACTTC. It codes for CASSTDSASYEQYF.

This clone appeared many times. The chain combines TRBV5-1 with TRBJ2-4; 10 positions match TRBD1. Germline trimming cut 3 bases from V and 1 base from J; bases unmatched to any gene: 7. The germline CDR1 and CDR2 sequences are SGHRS and YFSETQ. The CDR3 covers 17 residues. The CDR3 DNA reads as TGCGCCAGCAGCTCTTCGACAGGGGGCACGGCCAAAAACATTCAGTACTTC. The encoded protein is CASSSSTGGTAKNIQYF.

Many counts were recorded for this clone. The chain joins TRBV12-3 or TRBV12-4 to TRBJ1-4; TRBD1 is a possible D gene (5 bases). The CDR3 is 14 residues long. The V gene lost 4 bases and the J gene lost 4 bases, with 10 bases spanning the gap. CDR3 DNA sequence: TGTGCCAGCAGTTCAGGTCAGGGTAATGAAAAACTGTTTTTT. Translated: CASSSGQGNEKLFF.

In nucleotides, the CDR3 is TGTGCCACCAGCAGAGTTAGTTTGGCAGGGAGACGTCGGGACTATGGCTACACCTTC. Protein sequence: CATSRVSLAGRRRDYGYTF. The V and J genes are TRBV15 and TRBJ1-2; the D gene is possibly TRBD1 (5 bases). The CDR3 length is 19 residues. Deletions cut 1 base from V and 3 bases from J, with 24 bases between. Germline values: CDR1 LNHNV, CDR2 YYDKDF (reference sequence).

This clone was detected ten times or more. V and J are TRBV6-1 and TRBJ2-1; 7 bases line up with TRBD2. J lost 4 bases, V lost 0 bases, and 0 bases had no gene match. The CDR3 contains 14 residues. From germline, CDR1 is MNHNS and CDR2 SASEGT. CDR3 sequence (DNA): TGTGCCAGCAGTGAAGCGGGAGGGTACAATGAGCAGTTCTTC. Amino acids: CASSEAGGYNEQFF.

The table lists this clone with many counts. V usage is TRBV5-4 and J usage is TRBJ2-5; D unclear. This CDR3 region has 14 residues. Germline CDR1 is SGHNT and CDR2 is YYREEE (reference sequence). Trimming shortened V by 0 bases and J by 1 base, and 7 bases separated the two germline ends. The CDR3 spells CASSLVGGQETQYF. The CDR3 nucleotides read TGTGCCAGCAGCTTGGTGGGCGGCCAAGAGACCCAGTACTTC.

This clone was seen ten or more times. The chain has TRBV5-1 and TRBJ2-3, with D unclear. Trimming took 0 bases from V and 2 from J, leaving 10 bases between them. CDR3 size: 15 residues. Germline-derived CDR1 and CDR2 are SGHRS and YFSETQ. CDR3 loop: CASSLDRSPTDTQYF. For the CDR3, the DNA is TGCGCCAGCAGCTTGGATAGGAGTCCCACAGATACGCAGTATTTT.

This clone was recorded at least ten times. The chain carries TRBV20-1 and TRBJ2-1; the D gene is possibly TRBD2 (6 bases). The V gene's germline CDR1 is DFQATT and CDR2 SNEGSKA (reference sequence). The CDR3 loop spans 12 amino acids. The CDR3 region has the DNA TGCAATCCGGGACTCCACTACAATGAGCAGTTCTTC. This encodes CNPGLHYNEQFF.

In its sample, this clone was seen many times. The rearrangement uses TRBV6-1 and TRBJ2-1, with 8 bases lining up with TRBD1. V gave up 8 bases and J gave up 9 bases; unmatched junction bases: 15. CDR3 size: 15 residues. Germline V CDR1 and CDR2: MNHNS, SASEGT. CDR3 coding DNA: TGTGCCAGCGGCCCCGGACAGGGTGCTTTGGGTGAGCAGTTCTTC. Its protein is CASGPGQGALGEQFF.

This clone was seen repeatedly, ten times or more. V usage is TRBV5-6 and J usage is TRBJ2-6; TRBD1 agrees at 7 bases. Germline trimming cut 0 bases from V and 0 bases from J; bases unmatched to any gene: 3. CDR1 SGHDT and CDR2 YYEEEE come from the germline V gene. This CDR3 has 17 amino acids. CDR3 loop: CASSLDRGNSGANVLTF. CDR3 sequence (DNA): TGTGCCAGCAGCTTGGACAGGGGAAACTCTGGGGCCAACGTCCTGACTTTC.

The chain recombines TRBV19 with TRBJ2-7; 7 bases align to TRBD2. Per the germline V gene, CDR1 is LNHDA and CDR2 is SQIVND (reference sequence). This CDR3 comprises 14 residues. V trimming: 5 bases; J trimming: 2 bases; junction bases outside the gene matches: 6. The CDR3 reads CASSVSGPAYEQYF. The CDR3 coding sequence is TGTGCCAGTAGTGTTAGCGGGCCAGCCTACGAGCAGTACTTC.